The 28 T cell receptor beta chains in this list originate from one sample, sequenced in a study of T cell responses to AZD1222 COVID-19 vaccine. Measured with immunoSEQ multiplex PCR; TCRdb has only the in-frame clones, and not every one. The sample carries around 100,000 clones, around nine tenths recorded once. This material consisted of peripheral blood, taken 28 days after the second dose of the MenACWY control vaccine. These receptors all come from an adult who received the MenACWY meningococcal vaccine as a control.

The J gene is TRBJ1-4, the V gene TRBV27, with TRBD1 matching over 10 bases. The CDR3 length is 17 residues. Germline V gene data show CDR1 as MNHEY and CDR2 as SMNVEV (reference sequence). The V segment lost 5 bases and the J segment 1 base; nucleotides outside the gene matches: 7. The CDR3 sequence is CASSTRDRGLTNEKLFF. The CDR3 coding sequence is TGTGCCAGCAGTACCCGGGACAGGGGTTTAACTAATGAAAAACTGTTTTTT.

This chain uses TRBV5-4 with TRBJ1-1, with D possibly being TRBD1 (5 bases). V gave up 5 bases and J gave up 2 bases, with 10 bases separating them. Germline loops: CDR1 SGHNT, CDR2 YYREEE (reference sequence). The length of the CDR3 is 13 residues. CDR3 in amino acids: CASSFDRNTEAFF. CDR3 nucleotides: TGTGCCAGCAGTTTTGACAGAAACACTGAAGCTTTCTTT.

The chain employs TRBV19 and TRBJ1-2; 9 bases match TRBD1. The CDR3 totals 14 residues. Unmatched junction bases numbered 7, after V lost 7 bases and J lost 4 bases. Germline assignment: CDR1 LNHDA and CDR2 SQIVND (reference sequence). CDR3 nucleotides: TGTGCCAGTACTAACAGGGGGCCTGCCTATGGCTACACCTTC. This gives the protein CASTNRGPAYGYTF.

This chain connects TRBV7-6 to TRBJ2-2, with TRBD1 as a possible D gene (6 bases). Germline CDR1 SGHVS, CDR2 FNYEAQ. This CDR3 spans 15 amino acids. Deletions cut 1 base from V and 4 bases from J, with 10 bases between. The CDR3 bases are TGTGCCAGCAGCTTAGGGCAGGGGAGCACCGGGGAGCTGTTTTTT. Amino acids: CASSLGQGSTGELFF.

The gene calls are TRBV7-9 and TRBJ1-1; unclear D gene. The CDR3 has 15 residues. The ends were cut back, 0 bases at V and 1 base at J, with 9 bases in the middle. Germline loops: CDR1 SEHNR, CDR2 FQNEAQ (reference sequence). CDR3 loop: CASSLARTENTEAFF. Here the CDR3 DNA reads TGTGCCAGCAGCTTAGCCCGGACGGAGAACACTGAAGCTTTCTTT.

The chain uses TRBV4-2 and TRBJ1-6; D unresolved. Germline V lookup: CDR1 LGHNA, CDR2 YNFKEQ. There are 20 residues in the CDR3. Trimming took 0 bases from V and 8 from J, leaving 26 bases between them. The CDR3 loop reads CASSQEWRIPFLPRDSPLHF. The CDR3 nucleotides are TGTGCCAGCAGCCAAGAGTGGCGGATACCCTTCCTCCCGAGGGATTCACCCCTCCACTTT.

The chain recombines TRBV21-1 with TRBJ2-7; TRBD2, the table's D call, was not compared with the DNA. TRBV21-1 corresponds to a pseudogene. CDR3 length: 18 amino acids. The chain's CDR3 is CASSNHGGSGRSSYEQYF. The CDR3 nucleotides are TGTGCCAGCAGCAATCATGGTGGTAGCGGGAGGAGCTCCTACGAGCAGTACTTC.

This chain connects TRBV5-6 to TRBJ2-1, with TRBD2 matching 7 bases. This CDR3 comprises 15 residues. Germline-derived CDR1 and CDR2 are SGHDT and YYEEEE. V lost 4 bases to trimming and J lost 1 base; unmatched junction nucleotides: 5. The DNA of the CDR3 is TGTGCCAGCAGCCGATGGCGGGGGTCCTACAATGAGCAGTTCTTC. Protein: CASSRWRGSYNEQFF.

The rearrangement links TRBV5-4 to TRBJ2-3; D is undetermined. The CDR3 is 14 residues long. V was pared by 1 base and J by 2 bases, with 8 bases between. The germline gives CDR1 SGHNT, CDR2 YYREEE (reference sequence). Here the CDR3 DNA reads TGTGCCAGCAGCTTGAGGCAGGCCACAGATACGCAGTATTTT. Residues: CASSLRQATDTQYF.

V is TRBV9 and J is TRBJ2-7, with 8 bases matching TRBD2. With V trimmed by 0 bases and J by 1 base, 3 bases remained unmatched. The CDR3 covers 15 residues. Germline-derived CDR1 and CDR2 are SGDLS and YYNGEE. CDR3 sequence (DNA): TGTGCCAGCAGCGTAGGCCCTAGCGGGTCCTACGAGCAGTACTTC. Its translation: CASSVGPSGSYEQYF.

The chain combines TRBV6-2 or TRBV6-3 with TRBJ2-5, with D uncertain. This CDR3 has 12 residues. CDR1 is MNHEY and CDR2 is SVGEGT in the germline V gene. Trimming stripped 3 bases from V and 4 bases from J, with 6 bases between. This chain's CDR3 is CASSYSLETQYF. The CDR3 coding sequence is TGTGCCAGCAGTTATAGCTTAGAGACCCAGTACTTC.

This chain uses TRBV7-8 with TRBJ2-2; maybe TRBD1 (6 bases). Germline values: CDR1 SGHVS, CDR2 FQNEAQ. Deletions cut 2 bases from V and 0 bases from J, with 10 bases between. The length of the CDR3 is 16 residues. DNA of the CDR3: TGTGCCAGCAGCTTACGGACAGCCGCGAACACCGGGGAGCTGTTTTTT. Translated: CASSLRTAANTGELFF.

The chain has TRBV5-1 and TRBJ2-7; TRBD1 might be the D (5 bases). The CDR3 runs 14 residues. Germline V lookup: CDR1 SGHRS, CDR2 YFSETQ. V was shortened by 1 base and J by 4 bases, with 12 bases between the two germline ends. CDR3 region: CASSLRQGSYEQYF. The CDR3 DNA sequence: TGCGCCAGCAGCTTGCGGCAGGGTTCGTACGAGCAGTACTTC.

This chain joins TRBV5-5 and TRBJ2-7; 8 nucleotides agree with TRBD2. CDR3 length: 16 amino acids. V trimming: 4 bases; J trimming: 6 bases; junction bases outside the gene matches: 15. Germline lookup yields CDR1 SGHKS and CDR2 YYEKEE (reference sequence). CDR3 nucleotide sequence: TGTGCCAGCAGCCCAGGTGGGACTAGTAAGTCTTTCGAGCAGTACTTC. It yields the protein CASSPGGTSKSFEQYF.

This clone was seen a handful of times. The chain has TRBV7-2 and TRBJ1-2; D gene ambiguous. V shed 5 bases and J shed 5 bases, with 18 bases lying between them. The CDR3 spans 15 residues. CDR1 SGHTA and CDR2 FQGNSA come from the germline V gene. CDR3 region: CASSPHRAGGYGYTF. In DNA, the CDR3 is TGTGCCAGCAGCCCCCACAGAGCCGGTGGGTATGGCTACACCTTC.

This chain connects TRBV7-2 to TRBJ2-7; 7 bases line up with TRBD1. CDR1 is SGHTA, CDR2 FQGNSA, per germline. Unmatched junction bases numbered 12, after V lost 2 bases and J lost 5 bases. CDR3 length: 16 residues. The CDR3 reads CASSLSLVGGQNEQYF. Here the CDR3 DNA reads TGTGCCAGCAGCTTATCGCTGGTTGGGGGACAGAACGAGCAGTACTTC.

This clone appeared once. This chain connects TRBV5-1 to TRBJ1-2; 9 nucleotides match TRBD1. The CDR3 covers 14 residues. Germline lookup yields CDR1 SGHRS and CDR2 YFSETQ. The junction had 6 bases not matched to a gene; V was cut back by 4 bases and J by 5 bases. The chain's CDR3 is CASSETGGMYGYTF. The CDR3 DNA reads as TGCGCCAGCAGCGAGACAGGGGGGATGTATGGCTACACCTTC.

CDR3 in DNA: TGTGCCAGCAGCCAAATCGCCGGGGGGTCCTCTGGGGCCAACGTCCTGACTTTC. Its protein product is CASSQIAGGSSGANVLTF. The genes are TRBV3-1 (or the pseudogene TRBV3-2) and TRBJ2-6; 7 positions match TRBD2. The CDR3 has 18 amino acids. Trimming removed 2 bases from V and 0 bases from J; junction bases left unmatched: 7. The germline CDR1 and CDR2 sequences are LGHDT and YNNKEL (reference sequence).

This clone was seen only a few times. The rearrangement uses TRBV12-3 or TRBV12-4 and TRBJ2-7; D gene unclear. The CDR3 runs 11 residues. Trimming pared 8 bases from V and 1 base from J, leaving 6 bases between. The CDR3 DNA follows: TGTGCCAGCTCCGGTTCCTACGAGCAGTACTTC. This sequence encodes CASSGSYEQYF.

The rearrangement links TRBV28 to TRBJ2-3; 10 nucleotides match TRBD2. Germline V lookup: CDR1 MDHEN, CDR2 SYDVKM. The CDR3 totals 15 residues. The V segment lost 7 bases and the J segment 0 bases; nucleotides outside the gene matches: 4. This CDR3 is CASKASGGSTDTQYF. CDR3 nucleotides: TGTGCCAGCAAGGCTAGCGGGGGTAGCACAGATACGCAGTATTTT. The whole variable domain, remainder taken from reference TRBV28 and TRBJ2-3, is DVKVTQSSRYLVKRTGEKVFLECVQDMDHENMFWYRQDPGLGLRLIYFSYDVKMKEKGDIPEGYSVSREKKERFSLILESASTNQTSMYLCASKASGGSTDTQYFGPGTRLTVL.

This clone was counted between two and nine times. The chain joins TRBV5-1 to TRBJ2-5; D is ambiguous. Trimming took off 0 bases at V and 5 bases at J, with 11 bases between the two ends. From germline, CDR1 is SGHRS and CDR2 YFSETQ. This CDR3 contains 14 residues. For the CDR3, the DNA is TGCGCCAGCAGCTTGGCCGAGCTAGGGGAGACCCAGTACTTC. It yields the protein CASSLAELGETQYF.

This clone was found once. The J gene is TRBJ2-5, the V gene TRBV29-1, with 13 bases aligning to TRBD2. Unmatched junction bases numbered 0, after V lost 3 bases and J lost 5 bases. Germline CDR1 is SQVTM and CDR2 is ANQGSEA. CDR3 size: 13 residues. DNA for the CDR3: TGCAGCGTTGAGACTAGCGGGGGGGAGACCCAGTACTTC. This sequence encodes CSVETSGGETQYF.

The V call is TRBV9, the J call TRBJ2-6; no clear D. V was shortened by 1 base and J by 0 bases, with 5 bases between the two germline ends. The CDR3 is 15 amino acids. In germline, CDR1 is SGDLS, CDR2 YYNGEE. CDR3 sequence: CASSVSDSGANVLTF. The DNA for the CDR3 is TGTGCCAGCAGCGTATCTGACTCTGGGGCCAACGTCCTGACTTTC.

CDR3 DNA: TGCGCCAGCAGTGGTCAGACGAACACCGGGGAGCTGTTTTTT. Residues: CASSGQTNTGELFF. J is TRBJ2-2 and V is TRBV10-1, with unresolved D. V gave up 4 bases and J gave up 0 bases, with 6 bases separating them. The CDR3 totals 14 residues. CDR1 and CDR2 (germline): WNHNN, SYGVQD (reference sequence).

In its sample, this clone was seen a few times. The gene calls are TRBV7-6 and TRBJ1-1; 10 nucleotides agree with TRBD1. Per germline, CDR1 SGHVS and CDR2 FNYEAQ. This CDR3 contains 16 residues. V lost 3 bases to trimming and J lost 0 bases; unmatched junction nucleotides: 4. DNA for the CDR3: TGTGCCAGCAGCTTCGAAGGGACAGGGGTGAACACTGAAGCTTTCTTT. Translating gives CASSFEGTGVNTEAFF. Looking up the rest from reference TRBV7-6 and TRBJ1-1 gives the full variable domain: GAGVSQSPRYKVTKRGQDVALRCDPISGHVSLYWYRQALGQGPEFLTYFNYEAQQDKSGLPNDRFSAERPEGSISTLTIQRTEQRDSAMYRCASSFEGTGVNTEAFFGQGTRLTVV.

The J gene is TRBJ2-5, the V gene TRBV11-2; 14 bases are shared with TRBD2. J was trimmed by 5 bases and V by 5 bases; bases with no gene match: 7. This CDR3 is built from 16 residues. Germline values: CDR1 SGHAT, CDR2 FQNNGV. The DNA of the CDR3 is TGTGCCAGCAGCACGACTAGCGGGGGGGGACTGGAGACCCAGTACTTC. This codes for CASSTTSGGGLETQYF.

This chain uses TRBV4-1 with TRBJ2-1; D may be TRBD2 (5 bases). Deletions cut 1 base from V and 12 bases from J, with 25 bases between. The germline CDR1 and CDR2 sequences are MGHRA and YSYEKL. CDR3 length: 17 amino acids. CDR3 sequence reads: CASSQGVGTGNFGRQFF. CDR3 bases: TGCGCCAGCAGCCAAGGGGTGGGTACCGGGAACTTTGGTAGGCAGTTCTTC.

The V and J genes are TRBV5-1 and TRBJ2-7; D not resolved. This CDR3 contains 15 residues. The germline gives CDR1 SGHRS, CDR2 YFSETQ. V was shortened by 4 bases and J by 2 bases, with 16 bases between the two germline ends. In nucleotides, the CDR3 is TGCGCCAGCAGCCTCCAGACGGGCTCAACCTACGAGCAGTACTTC. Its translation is CASSLQTGSTYEQYF.